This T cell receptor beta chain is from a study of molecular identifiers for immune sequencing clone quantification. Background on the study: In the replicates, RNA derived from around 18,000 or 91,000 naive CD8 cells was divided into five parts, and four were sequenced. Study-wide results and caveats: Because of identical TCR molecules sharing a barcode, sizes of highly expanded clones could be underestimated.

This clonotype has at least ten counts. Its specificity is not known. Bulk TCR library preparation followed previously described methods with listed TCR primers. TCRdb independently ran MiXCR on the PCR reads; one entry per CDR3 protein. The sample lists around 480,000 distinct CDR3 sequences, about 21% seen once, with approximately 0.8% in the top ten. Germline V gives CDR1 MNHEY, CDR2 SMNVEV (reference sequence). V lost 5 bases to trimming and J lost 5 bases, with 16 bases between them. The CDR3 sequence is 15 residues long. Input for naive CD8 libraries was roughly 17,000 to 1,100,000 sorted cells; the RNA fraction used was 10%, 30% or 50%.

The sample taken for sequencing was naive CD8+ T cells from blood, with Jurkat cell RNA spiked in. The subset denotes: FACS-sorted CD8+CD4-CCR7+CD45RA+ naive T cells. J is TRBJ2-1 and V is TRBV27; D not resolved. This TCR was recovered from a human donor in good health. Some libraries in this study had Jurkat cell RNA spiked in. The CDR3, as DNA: TGTGCCAGCAGTCCCCAATGGGCCCCCGACAATGAGCAGTTCTTC. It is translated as CASSPQWAPDNEQFF.